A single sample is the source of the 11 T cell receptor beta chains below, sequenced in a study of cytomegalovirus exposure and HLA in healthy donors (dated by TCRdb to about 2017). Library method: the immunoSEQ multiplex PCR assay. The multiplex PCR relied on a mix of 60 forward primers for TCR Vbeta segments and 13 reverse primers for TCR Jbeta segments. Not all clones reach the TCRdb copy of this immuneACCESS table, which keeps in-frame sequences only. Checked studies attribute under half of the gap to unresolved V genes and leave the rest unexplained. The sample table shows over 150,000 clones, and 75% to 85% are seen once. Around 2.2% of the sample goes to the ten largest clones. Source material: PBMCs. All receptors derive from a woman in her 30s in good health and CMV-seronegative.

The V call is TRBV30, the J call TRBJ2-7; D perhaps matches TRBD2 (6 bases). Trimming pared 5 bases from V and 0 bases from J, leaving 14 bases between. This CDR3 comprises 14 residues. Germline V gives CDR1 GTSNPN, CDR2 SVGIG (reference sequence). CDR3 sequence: CAWQPGLHSYEQYF. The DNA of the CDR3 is TGTGCCTGGCAACCGGGACTGCACTCCTACGAGCAGTACTTC. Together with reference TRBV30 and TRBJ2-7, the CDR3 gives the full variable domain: SQTIHQWPATLVQPVGSPLSLECTVEGTSNPNLYWYRQAAGRGLQLLFYSVGIGQISSEVPQNLSASRPQDRQFILSSKKLLLSDSGFYLCAWQPGLHSYEQYFGPGTRLTVT.

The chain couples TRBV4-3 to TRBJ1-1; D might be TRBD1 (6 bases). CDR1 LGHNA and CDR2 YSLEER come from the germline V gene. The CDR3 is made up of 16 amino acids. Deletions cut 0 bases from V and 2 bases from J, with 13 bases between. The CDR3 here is CASSQDRGGFNTEAFF. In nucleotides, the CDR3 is TGCGCCAGCAGCCAAGATAGGGGGGGCTTCAACACTGAAGCTTTCTTT.

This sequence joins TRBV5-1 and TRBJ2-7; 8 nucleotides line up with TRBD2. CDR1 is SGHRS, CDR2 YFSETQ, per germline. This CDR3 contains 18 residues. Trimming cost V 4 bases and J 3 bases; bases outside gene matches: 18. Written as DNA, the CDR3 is TGCGCCAGCAGCGCCGGGACTAGTTTTCCGGGGGACATCTACGAGCAGTACTTC. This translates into CASSAGTSFPGDIYEQYF.

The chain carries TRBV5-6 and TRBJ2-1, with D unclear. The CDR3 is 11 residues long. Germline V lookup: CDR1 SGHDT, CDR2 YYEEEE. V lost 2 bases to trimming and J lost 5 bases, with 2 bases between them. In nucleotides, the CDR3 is TGTGCCAGCAGCTTCGACAATGAGCAGTTCTTC. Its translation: CASSFDNEQFF.

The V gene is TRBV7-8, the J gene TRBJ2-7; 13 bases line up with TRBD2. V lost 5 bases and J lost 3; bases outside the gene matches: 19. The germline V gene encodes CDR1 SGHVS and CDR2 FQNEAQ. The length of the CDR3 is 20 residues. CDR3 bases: TGTGCCAGCAGCCGTCGATCCGGGACTAGCGGGAATTACAAGTTCTACGAGCAGTACTTC. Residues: CASSRRSGTSGNYKFYEQYF.

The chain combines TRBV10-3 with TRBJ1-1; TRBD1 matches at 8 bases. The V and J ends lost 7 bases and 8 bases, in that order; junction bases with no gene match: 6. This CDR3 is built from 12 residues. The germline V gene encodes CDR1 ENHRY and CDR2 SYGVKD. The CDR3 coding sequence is TGTGCCATCACCCCGACAGGGGTGGAAGCTTTCTTT. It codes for CAITPTGVEAFF.

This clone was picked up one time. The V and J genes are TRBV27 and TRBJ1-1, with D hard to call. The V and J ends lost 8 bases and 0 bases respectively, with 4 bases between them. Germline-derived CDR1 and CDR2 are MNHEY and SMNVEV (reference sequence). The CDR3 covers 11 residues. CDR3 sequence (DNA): TGTGCCAGCCCCTTGAACACTGAAGCTTTCTTT. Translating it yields CASPLNTEAFF.

The CDR3: CASSYSMADNEQFF. CDR3 sequence (DNA): TGTGCCAGCAGTTACTCGATGGCAGACAATGAGCAGTTCTTC. V usage is TRBV6-5 and J usage is TRBJ2-1; D not resolved. The CDR3 runs 14 residues. CDR1 is MNHEY and CDR2 is SVGAGI in the germline V gene. Trimming cost V 0 bases and J 5 bases, with 8 bases left between them.

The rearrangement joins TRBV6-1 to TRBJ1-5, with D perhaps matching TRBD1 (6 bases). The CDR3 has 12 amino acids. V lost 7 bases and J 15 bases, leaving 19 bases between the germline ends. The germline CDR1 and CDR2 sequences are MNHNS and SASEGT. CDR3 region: CASNPGGAGWHF. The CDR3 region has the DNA TGTGCCAGCAATCCTGGGGGGGCGGGCTGGCATTTT.

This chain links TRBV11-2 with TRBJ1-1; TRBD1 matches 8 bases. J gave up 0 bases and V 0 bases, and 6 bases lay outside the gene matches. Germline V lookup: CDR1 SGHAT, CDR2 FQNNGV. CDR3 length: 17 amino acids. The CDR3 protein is CASSLDIWDRLNTEAFF. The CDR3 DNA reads TGTGCCAGCAGCTTAGACATATGGGACAGGTTGAACACTGAAGCTTTCTTT. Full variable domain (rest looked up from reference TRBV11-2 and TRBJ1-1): EAGVAQSPRYKIIEKRQSVAFWCNPISGHATLYWYQQILGQGPKLLIQFQNNGVVDDSQLPKDRFSAERLKGVDSTLKIQPAKLEDSAVYLCASSLDIWDRLNTEAFFGQGTRLTVV.

The CDR3 DNA reads as TGTGCCAGCAGCCCGGGGGGAGATGGCTACACCTTC. Translated, it gives CASSPGGDGYTF. The chain recombines TRBV7-9 with TRBJ1-2; a possible D gene is TRBD1 (5 bases). CDR1 is SEHNR and CDR2 is FQNEAQ in the germline V gene (reference sequence). Between the trimmed V and J ends, which lost 5 bases and 6 bases, there was a span of 10 bases. This CDR3 spans 12 amino acids. The full variable domain, in which reference TRBV7-9 and TRBJ1-2 provide the parts outside the CDR3, is DTGVSQNPRHKITKRGQNVTFRCDPISEHNRLYWYRQTLGQGPEFLTYFQNEAQLEKSRLLSDRFSAERPKGSFSTLEIQRTEQGDSAMYLCASSPGGDGYTFGSGTRLTVV.